These T cell receptor beta chains were read from a single sample in a study of cytomegalovirus exposure and HLA in healthy donors. Sequenced by immunoSEQ multiplex PCR; TCRdb stores in-frame clones only, minus some. The sample includes some 130,000 clones, about 84% of them seen just once. The sequenced material came from PBMCs. The receptors were gathered from a boy between 5 and 17 years old in good health and CMV-seronegative. CDR3s include the opening cysteine and the closing phenylalanine or tryptophan. The D gene is left open where the match is weak. Clone size, where shown, is once, few, many, or a class for clones that have expanded.

v_gene,abundance,d_gene,j_gene,CDR3nt,CDR3aa
TRBV29-1,NA,TRBD2,TRBJ2-3,TGCAGCGTTGGCTCCTATAGCGGGAGAGAGGGGAGCACAGATACGCAGTATTTT,CSVGSYSGREGSTDTQYF
TRBV19,once,NA,TRBJ2-2,TGTGCCAGTAGTGGGTCTCGGGGGAACACCGGGGAGCTGTTTTTT,CASSGSRGNTGELFF
TRBV30,NA,TRBD1,TRBJ1-2,TGTGCCTCCAGGGGGACAGGGCCCTATGGCTACACCTTC,CASRGTGPYGYTF
TRBV7-9,few,TRBD1,TRBJ2-7,TGTGCCAGCAGCTTAGTTGGGACAGGGTTAGGAGACGAGCAGTACTTC,CASSLVGTGLGDEQYF
TRBV9,NA,TRBD2,TRBJ2-1,TGTGCCAGCAGCGCAAGCGGGAGTGGGACCTACAATGAGCAGTTCTTC,CASSASGSGTYNEQFF
TRBV6-1,NA,TRBD1,TRBJ1-3,TGTGCCAGCAGTGCCCCCACAGGGGGCGGTGGAAACACCATATATTTT,CASSAPTGGGGNTIYF
TRBV5-6,NA,TRBD2,TRBJ2-7,TGTGCCAGCAGCTTGGTTAGCGGGAGAAGGGCCGAGCAGTACTTC,CASSLVSGRRAEQYF
TRBV7-2,NA,NA,TRBJ1-3,TGTGCCAGCACCCCTGGAGGGGACGGAAACACCATATATTTT,CASTPGGDGNTIYF
TRBV7-9,NA,NA,TRBJ1-5,TGTGCCAGCAGCTTATCAGGGGCTCAGCCCCAGCATTTT,CASSLSGAQPQHF
TRBV2,NA,TRBD2,TRBJ2-1,TGTGCCAGCAGTGAAGGGGTAGCGGGAGGGGGCAATGAGCAGTTCTTC,CASSEGVAGGGNEQFF
TRBV29-1,few,TRBD1,TRBJ1-1,TGCAGCGTTGAACTTAGACAGGGGGTCACTGAAGCTTTCTTT,CSVELRQGVTEAFF
TRBV27,NA,TRBD1,TRBJ1-5,TGTGCCAGCAGTCCCTTAGCTGGGACAGGGGATCAGCCCCAGCATTTT,CASSPLAGTGDQPQHF
TRBV18,NA,TRBD2,TRBJ2-4,TGTGCCAGCTCACCGGCCGGGGGGGTAGCCAAAAACATTCAGTACTTC,CASSPAGGVAKNIQYF
TRBV5-1,NA,TRBD2,TRBJ2-7,TGCGCCAGCAGTATAACTAGCGGGGCTCGGGAGCAGTACTTC,CASSITSGAREQYF
TRBV5-6,NA,TRBD1,TRBJ1-2,TGTGCCAGCAGCCTAGCGGCAGGGGGCCATGGCTACACCTTC,CASSLAAGGHGYTF
TRBV19,NA,TRBD1,TRBJ2-7,TGTGCCAGTAGTCCTATGGACAGGCCCCCTGGCGAGCAGTACTTC,CASSPMDRPPGEQYF
TRBV25-1,NA,NA,TRBJ2-5,TGTGCCAGCAGCCTCTGGGGAGGGGGTGAGACCCAGTACTTC,CASSLWGGGETQYF
TRBV7-4,few,TRBD1,TRBJ1-5,TGTGCCAGCAGCCCGGGGACAGGGATTAATCAGCCCCAGCATTTT,CASSPGTGINQPQHF
TRBV2,NA,TRBD2,TRBJ2-1,TGTGCCAGCAGTGAAACTAGCGGCGCTTCCTACAATGAGCAGTTCTTC,CASSETSGASYNEQFF
TRBV4-2,NA,NA,TRBJ1-5,TGTGCCAGCAGCCAAGATATGGCGGTCGGAGGCAATCAGCCCCAGCATTTT,CASSQDMAVGGNQPQHF
TRBV19,once,TRBD2,TRBJ2-7,TGTGCCAGTAGTATGGTTTCGACTAGCGGTAACTACGAGCAGTACTTC,CASSMVSTSGNYEQYF
TRBV19,NA,TRBD1,TRBJ1-2,TGTGCCAGTACCGGGACAGGGAGAGACTATGGCTACACCTTC,CASTGTGRDYGYTF
TRBV4-1,NA,NA,TRBJ2-1,TGCGCCAGCAGCCAATGGACGGGAGTGAACAATGAGCAGTTCTTC,CASSQWTGVNNEQFF
TRBV7-9,few,TRBD1,TRBJ1-1,TGTGCCAGCAGCTTCGGGACAGGGTATGGGGTGAACACTGAAGCTTTCTTT,CASSFGTGYGVNTEAFF